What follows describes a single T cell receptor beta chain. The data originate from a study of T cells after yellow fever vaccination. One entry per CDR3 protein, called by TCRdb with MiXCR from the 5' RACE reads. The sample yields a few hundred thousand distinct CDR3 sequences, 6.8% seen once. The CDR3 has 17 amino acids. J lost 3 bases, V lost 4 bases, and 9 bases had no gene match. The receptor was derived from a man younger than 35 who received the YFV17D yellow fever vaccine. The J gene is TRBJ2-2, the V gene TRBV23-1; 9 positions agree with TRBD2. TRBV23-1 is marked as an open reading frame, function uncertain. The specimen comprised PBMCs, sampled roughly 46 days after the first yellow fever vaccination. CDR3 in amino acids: CASSLLAGFKDTGELFF. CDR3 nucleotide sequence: TGCGCCAGCAGTCTCCTAGCGGGGTTTAAGGACACCGGGGAGCTGTTTTTT.